The entry below gives a single TCR beta chain sequence along with its context. Antigen: not known. The sample belongs to a study of cytomegalovirus exposure and HLA in healthy donors. Study overall: Early released data had about 80 million unique TCRs, all coming from HLA-typed donors.

Regarding the study as a whole: Among CMV-associated TCR beta chains, most appeared HLA-restricted in a later analysis.

The CDR3 sequence is 15 residues long. From germline, CDR1 is LGHNA and CDR2 YNFKEQ. The PCR used 60 Vbeta and 13 Jbeta primers. The method was immunoSEQ multiplex PCR; TCRdb's version includes in-frame clones alone and lacks a portion of them. The data contain approximately 150,000 clones, roughly 84% of them singletons. The rearrangement joins TRBV4-2 to TRBJ2-5, with 9 bases aligning to TRBD1. The last part of the DNA fits TRBJ2-7 better; the J call may be wrong. Sequenced: PBMCs. This receptor was taken from a boy between 2 and 10 years old in good health and CMV-seronegative. The CDR3 region is CASSLAGTGTYEQYF. CDR3 DNA: TGTGCCAGCAGCCTGGCCGGGACAGGGACCTACGAGCAGTACTTC.